Listed here is a single TCR beta chain. Its antigen is not identified. This record comes from a study of cytomegalovirus exposure and HLA in healthy donors. Looking at the study overall: Prior work identified 120 million or so unique TCR beta sequences in some 200 million T cells.

Study-wide findings and caveats: A missense DCLRE1C variant was associated with V- and J-gene trimming of TCR beta chains in a later analysis, and an independent cohort replicated the association. An analysis that came later showed most CMV-associated TCR beta chains appearing HLA-restricted.

Trimming pared 4 bases from V and 0 bases from J, leaving 9 bases between. CDR1 LNHDA and CDR2 SQIVND come from the germline V gene (reference sequence). The CDR3 loop spans 15 amino acids. 13 Jbeta primers and 60 Vbeta primers were used for the PCR. Assay: immunoSEQ multiplex PCR; the TCRdb copy retains only in-frame clones and omits some. The top ten clones hold approximately 0.47% of a sample with around 180,000 clones, about 80% of them seen once. The receptor comes from a woman between 50 and 59 years old in good health and CMV-seronegative. Material: PBMCs. This chain connects TRBV19 to TRBJ1-4; possible D gene TRBD1, 5 bases. The CDR3: CASSTGYATNEKLFF. DNA for the CDR3: TGTGCCAGTAGTACAGGGTATGCAACTAATGAAAAACTGTTTTTT.